Below, 27 T cell receptor beta chains from the same sample are listed, as sequenced in a study of blood T cells in healthy people across ages. A second PCR, run for roughly 7 to 11 cycles, used a sample-barcoded 5' primer plus a J-beta primer mix. TCRdb used MiXCR to reprocess the 5' RACE reads, holding one entry per CDR3 protein. The sample consists of 720,000 or so distinct CDR3 sequences, 40% to 45% of them appearing once. The sequencing input was blood. Source of these receptors: a man older than 75 in good health.

V usage is TRBV20-1 and J usage is TRBJ2-4, with unresolved D. The CDR3 has 14 residues. V gave up 3 bases and J gave up 0 bases, with 9 bases separating them. The germline V gene has CDR1 DFQATT and CDR2 SNEGSKA (reference sequence). This CDR3 is CSARAEIAKNIQYF. As DNA, the CDR3 is TGCAGTGCTAGGGCGGAGATAGCCAAAAACATTCAGTACTTC.

The chain has TRBV18 and TRBJ2-5; TRBD2 matches 7 bases. V dropped 6 bases and J dropped 1; count of bases not matched to a gene: 14. This CDR3 is built from 17 residues. In germline, CDR1 is KGHSH, CDR2 LQKENI. The CDR3 spells CASSALRGGGSQETQYF. The CDR3 DNA reads TGTGCCAGCTCGGCGCTGAGAGGTGGCGGGAGCCAAGAGACCCAGTACTTC. The full variable domain, completed using reference TRBV18 and TRBJ2-5, is NAGVMQNPRHLVRRRGQEARLRCSPMKGHSHVYWYRQLPEEGLKFMVYLQKENIIDESGMPKERFSAEFPKEGPSILRIQQVVRGDSAAYFCASSALRGGGSQETQYFGPGTRLLVL.

This clonotype has a handful of counts. The chain couples TRBV4-3 to TRBJ2-2; 8 bases map to TRBD1. Germline V gene data show CDR1 as LGHNA and CDR2 as YSLEER. After removal of 0 bases from V and 2 bases from J, the junction contained 2 bases not matched to a gene. The CDR3 spans 16 residues. In DNA, the CDR3 is TGCGCCAGCAGCCAAGAGGGGACAGGAAACACCGGGGAGCTGTTTTTT. This encodes CASSQEGTGNTGELFF.

The table lists this clonotype with many counts. A read error is possible here, since a much larger clone lies one base away. V and J are TRBV29-1 and TRBJ2-3; D might be TRBD1 (6 bases). The CDR3 sequence is 11 residues long. CDR1 and CDR2 from the germline V gene are SQVTM and ANQGSEA. Deletions cut 7 bases from V and 6 bases from J, with 11 bases between. CDR3 protein: CSGVTGDTQYF. CDR3 DNA: TGCAGCGGCGTAACAGGGGATACGCAGTATTTT.

This chain uses TRBV6-2 or TRBV6-3 with TRBJ1-2; 9 bases match TRBD1. CDR3 size: 18 residues. V lost 8 bases to trimming and J lost 4 bases; unmatched junction nucleotides: 20. CDR1 and CDR2 from the germline V gene are MNHEY and SVGEGT. The CDR3 reads CASVPHSPGTGNGYGYTF. In nucleotides, the CDR3 is TGTGCCAGCGTTCCACACAGTCCCGGGACAGGGAACGGCTATGGCTACACCTTC.

The J gene is TRBJ1-1, the V gene TRBV29-1; weak D call: TRBD1 (6 bases). Germline values: CDR1 SQVTM, CDR2 ANQGSEA. V dropped 4 bases and J dropped 4 bases, with 13 bases sitting between them. This CDR3 contains 13 residues. The CDR3 DNA reads as TGCAGCGTTGGAGCGGGGGGCGGCACTGAAGCTTTCTTT. It encodes CSVGAGGGTEAFF.

The rearrangement joins TRBV5-1 to TRBJ2-3; TRBD2 matches at 11 bases. The CDR3 is made up of 17 amino acids. The V gene end was trimmed by 0 bases and the J gene end by 0 bases; junction bases not matched to a gene: 3. Germline CDR1 SGHRS, CDR2 YFSETQ. The DNA for the CDR3 is TGCGCCAGCAGCTTGGCTGGACTAGCGGGCAGCACAGATACGCAGTATTTT. Translated, it gives CASSLAGLAGSTDTQYF. Using reference TRBV5-1 and TRBJ2-3 for the parts outside the CDR3, the full variable domain is KAGVTQTPRYLIKTRGQQVTLSCSPISGHRSVSWYQQTPGQGLQFLFEYFSETQRNKGNFPGRFSGRQFSNSRSEMNVSTLELGDSALYLCASSLAGLAGSTDTQYFGPGTRLTVL.

V usage is TRBV6-2 or TRBV6-3 and J usage is TRBJ1-1, with TRBD1 as a possible D gene (5 bases). This CDR3 has 13 amino acids. Germline CDR1 is MNHEY and CDR2 is SVGEGT. V was pared by 9 bases and J by 1 base, with 12 bases between. The DNA for the CDR3 is TGTGCCAGTTACATCGGGGGGAACACTGAAGCTTTCTTT. It specifies CASYIGGNTEAFF.

V usage is TRBV7-2 and J usage is TRBJ1-5, with TRBD1 matching 7 bases. V dropped 3 bases and J dropped 6; count of bases not matched to a gene: 8. The germline V gene has CDR1 SGHTA and CDR2 FQGNSA. The CDR3 covers 15 residues. Here the CDR3 reads CASSFSQGGGQPQHF. In DNA, the CDR3 is TGTGCCAGCAGCTTTTCTCAGGGGGGGGGTCAGCCCCAGCATTTT.

The sample holds a few counts of this clonotype. The rearrangement uses TRBV14 and TRBJ2-1; 9 bases align to TRBD2. With 4 bases clipped from V and 0 bases from J, the junction kept 13 bases outside the gene matches. CDR3 length: 19 residues. Germline V gives CDR1 SGHDN, CDR2 FVKESK. Written as DNA, the CDR3 is TGTGCCAGCAGCCGTCGACTAGCGGAACCCAGAATCTCCTACAATGAGCAGTTCTTC. Its translation: CASSRRLAEPRISYNEQFF.

The chain joins TRBV20-1 to TRBJ2-5; the D gene could be TRBD1 or TRBD2 (7 bases each). The V gene lost 4 bases and the J gene lost 11 bases, with 23 bases spanning the gap. CDR3 size: 14 residues. Per germline, CDR1 DFQATT and CDR2 SNEGSKA (reference sequence). CDR3 coding DNA: TGCAGTGCTACATACAGGGGAGGGTACAATGAGCAGTACTTC. Amino acid sequence: CSATYRGGYNEQYF.

The rearrangement uses TRBV28 and TRBJ1-5; 9 bases align to TRBD1. Trimming cost V 6 bases and J 7 bases; bases outside gene matches: 10. The CDR3 is 15 amino acids. Germline V gene data show CDR1 as MDHEN and CDR2 as SYDVKM. CDR3 sequence reads: CASRGGTGRAQPQHF. As DNA, the CDR3 is TGTGCCAGCAGGGGGGGGACAGGGCGAGCGCAGCCCCAGCATTTT.

This clonotype has at least ten counts. The DNA of the CDR3 is TGTGCCAGCAGTACGCAAAGAGACAGACTAACCACCGGGGAGCTGTTTTTT. This gives the protein CASSTQRDRLTTGELFF. The chain is built from TRBV12-3 or TRBV12-4 and TRBJ2-2; perhaps D is TRBD1 or TRBD2 (5 bases each). Trimming took 5 bases from V and 4 from J, leaving 20 bases between them. CDR3 size: 17 residues.

This clonotype showed up just a few times. This sequence joins TRBV28 and TRBJ1-2; the match to TRBD1 covers 7 bases. CDR1 and CDR2 from the germline V gene are MDHEN and SYDVKM. The CDR3 is 15 residues long. The V gene end was trimmed by 4 bases and the J gene end by 3 bases; junction bases not matched to a gene: 8. The CDR3 here is CASSSTGYRHYGYTF. The CDR3 DNA reads TGTGCCAGCAGTTCGACAGGGTATCGGCACTATGGCTACACCTTC.

The chain recombines TRBV7-9 with TRBJ2-7; a weak D match, TRBD2 (6 bases). V dropped 5 bases and J dropped 1 base, with 21 bases sitting between them. The length of the CDR3 is 17 residues. Germline V gene lookup returns CDR1 SEHNR and CDR2 FQNEAQ (reference sequence). In nucleotides, the CDR3 is TGTGCCAGCAGCACTAACGGACTCGGGGGATTATCCTACGAGCAGTACTTC. Amino acid sequence: CASSTNGLGGLSYEQYF.

This clonotype occurred many times. The genes are TRBV5-5 and TRBJ2-1; maybe TRBD2 (7 bases). Looked up from germline, CDR1 is SGHKS and CDR2 is YYEKEE (reference sequence). The CDR3 length is 13 residues. V was pared by 4 bases and J by 13 bases, with 18 bases between. CDR3 protein: CASSPEGGERQFF. DNA of the CDR3: TGTGCCAGCAGCCCAGAAGGGGGGGAAAGACAGTTCTTC.

This clonotype has more than one count but fewer than ten. The rearrangement joins TRBV21-1 to TRBJ2-3; TRBD1 is the table's D call, not checked against the DNA. TRBV21-1 is described as a pseudogene. The CDR3 runs to 15 residues. CDR3 DNA sequence: TGTGCCAGCAGCAATCCGGGAGAAGTTCCAGATACGCAGTATTTT. Amino acids: CASSNPGEVPDTQYF.

The V gene is TRBV11-1, the J gene TRBJ2-7; tentative D call: TRBD2 (5 bases). The CDR3 is 13 amino acids. V was pared by 8 bases and J by 3 bases, with 14 bases between. Germline V CDR1 and CDR2: SGHAT, FQDESV (reference sequence). The CDR3: CASGAGLNYEQYF. The CDR3 DNA follows: TGTGCCAGCGGTGCCGGACTCAACTACGAGCAGTACTTC.

The table lists this clonotype with a few counts. The V gene is TRBV12-3 or TRBV12-4, the J gene TRBJ2-6; 8 bases are a match to TRBD1. With V trimmed by 6 bases and J by 1 base, 2 bases remained unmatched. The length of the CDR3 is 15 residues. In DNA form, the CDR3 reads TGTGCCAGCAGGGACAGGGTTTCTGGGGCCAACGTCCTGACTTTC. Its protein product is CASRDRVSGANVLTF.

CDR3 protein: CASSLVFGASGSYEQYF. CDR3 bases: TGTGCCAGCAGCTTAGTATTCGGCGCTAGCGGCTCCTACGAGCAGTACTTC. V gene TRBV7-6 combines with J gene TRBJ2-7; 7 bases agree with TRBD2. CDR1 and CDR2 from the germline V gene are SGHVS and FNYEAQ. Trimming cost V 1 base and J 0 bases; bases outside gene matches: 9. This CDR3 is built from 17 residues. Looking up the rest from reference TRBV7-6 and TRBJ2-7 gives the full variable domain: GAGVSQSPRYKVTKRGQDVALRCDPISGHVSLYWYRQALGQGPEFLTYFNYEAQQDKSGLPNDRFSAERPEGSISTLTIQRTEQRDSAMYRCASSLVFGASGSYEQYFGPGTRLTVT.

The chain is built from TRBV5-1 and TRBJ1-1; D perhaps matches TRBD1 (6 bases). Trimming took 2 bases from V and 3 from J, leaving 17 bases between them. The CDR3 is made up of 16 amino acids. Germline assignment: CDR1 SGHRS and CDR2 YFSETQ. The CDR3 nucleotides are TGCGCCAGCAGCTTCGTTCAGGGGATGAGGTACACTGAAGCTTTCTTT. It specifies CASSFVQGMRYTEAFF.

There are many counts of this clonotype. The chain recombines TRBV7-2 with TRBJ2-7, with no clear D. The CDR3 has 13 amino acids. Looked up from germline, CDR1 is SGHTA and CDR2 is FQGNSA. V shed 0 bases and J shed 6 bases, with 9 bases lying between them. The CDR3 sequence: CASSLAAAPEQYF. CDR3 bases: TGTGCCAGCAGCTTAGCGGCGGCTCCCGAGCAGTACTTC.

A remark on this clonotype: At one boundary the junction diverges from the germline segment, which might be a read error. V and J are TRBV7-3 and TRBJ2-7; D unclear. The end of the DNA aligns better with TRBJ2-5, so the J call may be wrong. CDR1 and CDR2 from the germline V gene are SGHTA and FQGTGA. The CDR3 covers 13 residues. CDR3 bases: TGTGCCAGCAGCGTAACTCTTCAAGAGACCCAGTACTTC. Encoded protein: CASSVTLQETQYF.

This rearrangement joins TRBV11-2 to TRBJ2-1; no clear D gene. Germline-derived CDR1 and CDR2 are SGHAT and FQNNGV. This CDR3 is built from 11 residues. The ends were cut back, 2 bases at V and 14 bases at J, with 10 bases in the middle. The CDR3 DNA reads as TGTGCCAGCAGCTTATCAACCCCAAAGTTCTTC. This sequence encodes CASSLSTPKFF.

The chain is built from TRBV20-1 and TRBJ2-1, with TRBD2 matching 7 bases. Germline V gives CDR1 DFQATT, CDR2 SNEGSKA (reference sequence). Losses at the gene ends were 5 bases for V and 0 bases for J; bases not matched to a gene: 19. This CDR3 is built from 19 residues. CDR3 in DNA: TGCAGTGCTGGGGGTTGGGAGCGGGAAAGATCTTTCTCCTACAATGAGCAGTTCTTC. Translated: CSAGGWERERSFSYNEQFF.

The chain joins TRBV5-4 to TRBJ1-5, with 7 bases matching TRBD1. CDR1 and CDR2 (germline): SGHNT, YYREEE (reference sequence). The CDR3 contains 16 residues. Losses at the gene ends were 1 base for V and 3 bases for J; bases not matched to a gene: 7. The CDR3 sequence: CASSLKGASVNQPQHF. The DNA for the CDR3 is TGTGCCAGCAGCTTGAAGGGGGCGTCGGTCAATCAGCCCCAGCATTTT.

A remark on this clonotype: A junction end diverges from the germline sequence, so it may reflect a read error. J is TRBJ2-7 and V is TRBV6-2 or TRBV6-3; 9 bases map to TRBD2. CDR3 length equals 15 residues. Germline V lookup: CDR1 MNHEY, CDR2 SVGEGT. The CDR3 DNA is TGTGTCAGCAGATTAGCGGGAGTCATATCCTACGAGCAGTACTTC. It encodes CVSRLAGVISYEQYF.